These 13 T cell receptor beta chains came from one sample sequenced in a study of T-cell reconstitution after alpha-beta-depleted transplantation in children. The authors prepared the TCRbeta library with unique molecular identifiers. TCRdb reprocessed the PCR reads with MiXCR, giving one entry per CDR3 protein. The profile shows about 300,000 distinct CDR3 sequences, about 9.5% of them singletons. Sequenced here: PBMCs, sampled before TCRalphabeta/CD19-depleted stem cell transplant. These TCRs come from a boy under three years old with acute myeloid leukemia, due to receive a stem cell transplant.

This clonotype was observed at least ten times. This chain connects TRBV4-3 to TRBJ2-1; D call uncertain. V was pared by 4 bases and J by 6 bases, with 19 bases between. This CDR3 region has 16 residues. Per the germline V gene, CDR1 is LGHNA and CDR2 is YSLEER. The CDR3 reads CASSRLLLETANEQFF. CDR3 DNA sequence: TGCGCCAGCAGCCGGTTACTGCTGGAGACTGCCAATGAGCAGTTCTTC.

The table lists this clonotype with many counts. The J gene is TRBJ1-5, the V gene TRBV5-1; D is possibly TRBD1 (5 bases). The CDR3 runs 16 residues. With 2 bases removed from V and 2 bases from J, the gap between germline ends came to 14 bases. CDR1 and CDR2 (germline): SGHRS, YFSETQ. CDR3 region: CASSFGDLAGNQPQHF. For the CDR3, the DNA is TGCGCCAGCAGCTTTGGGGACCTAGCAGGCAATCAGCCCCAGCATTTT.

This clonotype was seen repeatedly, ten times or more. J is TRBJ2-5 and V is TRBV12-3 or TRBV12-4; TRBD2 might be the D (5 bases). This CDR3 is 16 amino acids long. V was trimmed by 1 base and J by 4 bases, leaving 16 bases between them. CDR3 DNA: TGTGCCAGCAGTTTAGAGTCGGGGTTGAGGGTAGAGACCCAGTACTTC. The encoded protein is CASSLESGLRVETQYF.

This clonotype appeared a few times. This chain joins TRBV2 and TRBJ2-1, with TRBD2 matching 10 bases. With V trimmed by 6 bases and J by 5 bases, 7 bases remained unmatched. CDR1 and CDR2 from the germline V gene are SNHLY and FYNNEI. This CDR3 has 15 residues. The CDR3 spells CASSLLAGVNNEQFF. The CDR3 DNA reads TGTGCCAGCAGCCTCCTAGCGGGAGTTAACAATGAGCAGTTCTTC.

This clonotype was seen more than once but under ten times. The chain links TRBV15 to TRBJ1-5, with D maybe TRBD1 (6 bases). This CDR3 comprises 17 residues. Trimming took off 2 bases at V and 2 bases at J, with 16 bases between the two ends. The germline V gene encodes CDR1 LNHNV and CDR2 YYDKDF (reference sequence). DNA of the CDR3: TGTGCCACCAGCAGATTCCCCCACAGGGTGGGCAATCAGCCCCAGCATTTT. This encodes CATSRFPHRVGNQPQHF.

This clonotype has ten or more counts. The chain is built from TRBV29-1 and TRBJ1-4; no clear D. CDR3 size: 12 residues. The germline CDR1 and CDR2 sequences are SQVTM and ANQGSEA. Trimming removed 4 bases at V and 7 bases at J, with 10 bases between. CDR3 protein: CSVGRTGEKLFF. For the CDR3, the DNA is TGCAGCGTTGGTCGGACCGGTGAAAAACTGTTTTTT.

This clonotype was seen ten or more times. This chain links TRBV5-1 with TRBJ2-5; 11 bases align to TRBD2. This CDR3 is 16 amino acids long. V trimming: 3 bases; J trimming: 0 bases; junction bases outside the gene matches: 4. CDR1 is SGHRS and CDR2 is YFSETQ in the germline V gene. Written as DNA, the CDR3 is TGCGCCAGCAGCTCAACGACTAGCGGGAACCAAGAGACCCAGTACTTC. Translating it yields CASSSTTSGNQETQYF.

This clonotype was observed at least ten times. The chain has TRBV11-2 and TRBJ2-3; TRBD2 matches 11 bases. The CDR3 consists of 15 residues. CDR1 and CDR2 from the germline V gene are SGHAT and FQNNGV. The V gene end was trimmed by 2 bases and the J gene end by 6 bases; junction bases not matched to a gene: 4. CDR3 bases: TGTGCCAGCAGCTTACAATGGACTAGCGGGGATACGCAGTATTTT. Translated, it gives CASSLQWTSGDTQYF.

This clonotype appeared many times. The chain joins TRBV5-1 to TRBJ2-7; D is ambiguous. The CDR3 consists of 15 residues. V lost 4 bases and J 7 bases, leaving 21 bases between the germline ends. CDR1 and CDR2 (germline): SGHRS, YFSETQ. CDR3 protein: CASSPVTPLLQEQYF. The CDR3 DNA is TGCGCCAGCAGCCCCGTGACTCCGTTACTACAAGAGCAGTACTTC.

The chain couples TRBV7-2 to TRBJ2-2, with D perhaps given as TRBD1 or TRBD2 (5 bases each). Trimming removed 3 bases at V and 4 bases at J, with 18 bases between. The CDR3 runs to 17 residues. Germline CDR1 is SGHTA and CDR2 is FQGNSA. The CDR3, as DNA: TGTGCCAGCAGCTTCTGGGGGTCCCCGACCTCCACCGGGGAGCTGTTTTTT. This encodes CASSFWGSPTSTGELFF.

The genes are TRBV18 and TRBJ2-3; 9 nucleotides line up with TRBD1. Germline-derived CDR1 and CDR2 are KGHSH and LQKENI. With V trimmed by 3 bases and J by 0 bases, 4 bases remained unmatched. There are 16 residues in the CDR3. CDR3: CASSPAQGASTDTQYF. The CDR3 nucleotides read TGTGCCAGCTCACCGGCACAGGGGGCTAGCACAGATACGCAGTATTTT. Looking up the rest from reference TRBV18 and TRBJ2-3 gives the full variable domain: NAGVMQNPRHLVRRRGQEARLRCSPMKGHSHVYWYRQLPEEGLKFMVYLQKENIIDESGMPKERFSAEFPKEGPSILRIQQVVRGDSAAYFCASSPAQGASTDTQYFGPGTRLTVL.

This clonotype was detected ten times or more. The V call is TRBV6-1, the J call TRBJ1-1; 8 bases match TRBD1. This CDR3 is built from 15 residues. V shed 7 bases, J shed 4 bases, and the junction held 11 bases outside the gene matches. The germline CDR1 and CDR2 sequences are MNHNS and SASEGT. DNA of the CDR3: TGTGCCAGCACCGGGCCAGGGGGCAAGGGCACTGAAGCTTTCTTT. It codes for CASTGPGGKGTEAFF.

The J gene is TRBJ2-7, the V gene TRBV7-2; D possibly corresponds to TRBD1 (5 bases). Germline CDR1 and CDR2: SGHTA and FQGNSA. Trimming removed 3 bases from V and 2 bases from J, with 11 bases in between. This CDR3 region has 14 residues. CDR3 coding DNA: TGTGCCAGCAGCTTCCGACAGCTAACCTACGAGCAGTACTTC. This gives the protein CASSFRQLTYEQYF.